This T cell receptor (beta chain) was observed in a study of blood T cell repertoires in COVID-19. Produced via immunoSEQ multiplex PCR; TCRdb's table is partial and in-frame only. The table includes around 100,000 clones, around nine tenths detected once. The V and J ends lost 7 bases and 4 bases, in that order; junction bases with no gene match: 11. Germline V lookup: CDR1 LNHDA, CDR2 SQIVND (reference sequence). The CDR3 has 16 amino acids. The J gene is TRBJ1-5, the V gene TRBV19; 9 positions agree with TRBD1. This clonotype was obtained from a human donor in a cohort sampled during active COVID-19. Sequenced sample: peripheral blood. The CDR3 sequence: CASTPLGTGKNQPQHF. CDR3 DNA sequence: TGTGCCAGTACCCCGCTCGGGACAGGGAAAAATCAGCCCCAGCATTTT.